Described below is a single T cell receptor (beta chain) sequence and its context. Antigen specificity is unknown. The PCR used 60 Vbeta and 13 Jbeta primers. Assay used: immunoSEQ multiplex PCR; TCRdb lists only in-frame clones, some missing. The sample records over 110,000 clones, approximately 80% being singletons. These data come from a study of cytomegalovirus exposure and HLA in healthy donors. Healthy bone marrow donors made up the cohort. The study's findings and limits: In a later analysis, common viral pathogens appeared linked to several of the most significant clusters. Reported results showed that the classifier diagnosed cytomegalovirus status with high specificity and sensitivity.

CDR1 and CDR2 from the germline V gene are SQVTM and ANQGSEA. This CDR3 region has 15 residues. Trimming left V 7 bases short and J 0 bases short, with 16 bases between. The V gene is TRBV29-1, the J gene TRBJ1-3; weak D call: TRBD1 (6 bases). The receptor's source is a woman aged 40 to 50 in good health and CMV-seropositive. Sequencing was performed on PBMCs. Written as DNA, the CDR3 is TGCAGCGCCCAGGACAGCCTAGGCTCTGGAAACACCATATATTTT. It is translated as CSAQDSLGSGNTIYF.